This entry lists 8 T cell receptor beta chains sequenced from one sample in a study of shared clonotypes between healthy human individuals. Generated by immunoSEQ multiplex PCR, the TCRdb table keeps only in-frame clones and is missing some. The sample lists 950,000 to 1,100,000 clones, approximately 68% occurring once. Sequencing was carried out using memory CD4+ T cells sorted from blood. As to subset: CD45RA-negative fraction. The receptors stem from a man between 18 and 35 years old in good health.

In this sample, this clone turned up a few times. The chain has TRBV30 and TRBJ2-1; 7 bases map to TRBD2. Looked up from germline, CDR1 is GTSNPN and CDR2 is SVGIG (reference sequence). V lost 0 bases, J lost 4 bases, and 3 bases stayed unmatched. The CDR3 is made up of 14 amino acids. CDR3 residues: CAWSVGSGYNEQFF. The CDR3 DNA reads TGTGCCTGGAGTGTTGGTAGCGGGTACAATGAGCAGTTCTTC.

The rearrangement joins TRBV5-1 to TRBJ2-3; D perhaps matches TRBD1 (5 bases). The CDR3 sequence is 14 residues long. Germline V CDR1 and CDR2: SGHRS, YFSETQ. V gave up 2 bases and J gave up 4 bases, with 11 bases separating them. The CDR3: CASSLGRGPDTQYF. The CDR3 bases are TGCGCCAGCAGCTTAGGAAGGGGCCCAGATACGCAGTATTTT.

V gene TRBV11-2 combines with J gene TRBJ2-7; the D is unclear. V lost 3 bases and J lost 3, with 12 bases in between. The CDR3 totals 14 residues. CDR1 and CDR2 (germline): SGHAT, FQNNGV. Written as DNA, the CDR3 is TGTGCCAGCAGCTTGTGGGGAATGGGCTACGAGCAGTACTTC. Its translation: CASSLWGMGYEQYF.

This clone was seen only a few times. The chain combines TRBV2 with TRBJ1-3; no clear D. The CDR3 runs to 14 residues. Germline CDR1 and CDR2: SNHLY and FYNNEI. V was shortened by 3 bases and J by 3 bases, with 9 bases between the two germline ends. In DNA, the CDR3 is TGTGCCAGCAGTGACGCAGGTTATGGAAACACCATATATTTT. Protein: CASSDAGYGNTIYF.

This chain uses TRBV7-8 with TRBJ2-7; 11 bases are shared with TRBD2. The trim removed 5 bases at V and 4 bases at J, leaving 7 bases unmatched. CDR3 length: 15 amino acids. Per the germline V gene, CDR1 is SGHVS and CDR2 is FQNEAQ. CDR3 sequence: CASSLPSSGRYEQYF. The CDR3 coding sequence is TGTGCCAGCAGCCTCCCTTCTAGCGGGAGGTACGAGCAGTACTTC. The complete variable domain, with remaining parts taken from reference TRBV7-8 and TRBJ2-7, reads GAGVSQSPRYKVAKRGQDVALRCDPISGHVSLFWYQQALGQGPEFLTYFQNEAQLDKSGLPSDRFFAERPEGSVSTLKIQRTQQEDSAVYLCASSLPSSGRYEQYFGPGTRLTVT.

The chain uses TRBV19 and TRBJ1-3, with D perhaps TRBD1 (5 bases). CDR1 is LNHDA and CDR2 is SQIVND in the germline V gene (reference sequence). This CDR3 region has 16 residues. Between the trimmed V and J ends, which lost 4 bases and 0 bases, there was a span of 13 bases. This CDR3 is CASSSLGTPSGNTIYF. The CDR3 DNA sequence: TGTGCCAGTAGTAGTCTGGGGACTCCCTCTGGAAACACCATATATTTT.

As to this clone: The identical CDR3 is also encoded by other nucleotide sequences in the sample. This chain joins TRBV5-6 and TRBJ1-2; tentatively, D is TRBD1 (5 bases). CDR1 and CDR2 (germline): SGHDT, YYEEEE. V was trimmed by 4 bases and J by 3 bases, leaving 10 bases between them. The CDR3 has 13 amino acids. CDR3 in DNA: TGTGCCAGCAGCCGGGACCGCGACTATGGCTACACCTTC. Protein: CASSRDRDYGYTF.

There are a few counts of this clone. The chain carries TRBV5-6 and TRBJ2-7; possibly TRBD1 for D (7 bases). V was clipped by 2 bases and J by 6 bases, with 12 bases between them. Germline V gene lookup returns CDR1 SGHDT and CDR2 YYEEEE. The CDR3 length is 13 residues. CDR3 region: CASSFQGGSEQYF. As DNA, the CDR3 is TGTGCCAGCAGCTTTCAGGGGGGCAGCGAGCAGTACTTC.